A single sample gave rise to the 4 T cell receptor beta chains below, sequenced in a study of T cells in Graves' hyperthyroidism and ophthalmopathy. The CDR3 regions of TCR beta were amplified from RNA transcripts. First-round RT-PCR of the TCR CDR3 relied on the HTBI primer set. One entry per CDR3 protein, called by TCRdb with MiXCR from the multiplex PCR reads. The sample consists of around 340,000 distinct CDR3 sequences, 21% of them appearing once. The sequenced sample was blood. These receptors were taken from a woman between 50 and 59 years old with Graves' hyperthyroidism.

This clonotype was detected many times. CDR3 sequence: CASNNGNSYEQYF. Written as DNA, the CDR3 is TGTGCCAGCAATAATGGTAACTCCTACGAGCAGTACTTC. This chain uses TRBV12-3 or TRBV12-4 with TRBJ2-7; D gene unclear. V dropped 7 bases and J dropped 0 bases, with 10 bases sitting between them. This CDR3 is 13 amino acids long.

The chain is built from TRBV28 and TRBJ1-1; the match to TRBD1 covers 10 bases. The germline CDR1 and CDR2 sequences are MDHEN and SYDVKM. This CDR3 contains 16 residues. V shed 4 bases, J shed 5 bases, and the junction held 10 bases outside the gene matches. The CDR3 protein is CASSWAPRDRGTEAFF. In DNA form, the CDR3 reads TGTGCCAGCAGTTGGGCCCCACGGGACAGGGGTACTGAAGCTTTCTTT.

CDR3 coding DNA: TGTGCCAGCAGCTTCGGGACAGGGTACTACGAGCAGTACTTC. Residues: CASSFGTGYYEQYF. The chain is built from TRBV11-2 and TRBJ2-7; 9 positions agree with TRBD1. V dropped 3 bases and J dropped 3; count of bases not matched to a gene: 3. This CDR3 is built from 14 residues. Germline loops: CDR1 SGHAT, CDR2 FQNNGV.

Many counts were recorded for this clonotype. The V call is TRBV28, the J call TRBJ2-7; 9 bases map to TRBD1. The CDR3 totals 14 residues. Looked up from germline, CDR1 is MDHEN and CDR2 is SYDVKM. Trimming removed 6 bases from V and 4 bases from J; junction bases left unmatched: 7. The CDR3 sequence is CASREQGAQYEQYF. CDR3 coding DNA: TGTGCCAGCAGAGAACAGGGGGCGCAGTACGAGCAGTACTTC.